The clone carrying this TCR beta chain has only a few counts. The antigen is not known. The data belong to a study of early T cells in non-severe SARS-CoV-2 infection. Across the whole study: Alpha and beta chains were unpaired, from unsorted whole-blood bulk RNA.

General study findings and limits: Sequences matched to VDJdb favored anti-spike CD8 responses, while private and CD4 specificities were missed.

The CDR3 covers 12 residues. Germline-derived CDR1 and CDR2 are GTSNPN and SVGIG (reference sequence). V lost 8 bases, J lost 4 bases, and 6 bases stayed unmatched. cDNA molecules, individually, were tagged with unique molecular identifiers. MiXCR was run by TCRdb on the 5' RACE reads, yielding one entry per CDR3 protein. Of 70,000 to 95,000 distinct CDR3 sequences detected, roughly 16% appear once; the ten largest clones hold roughly 2.7%. Sequencing was performed on whole blood. The sequence came from an adult who was a healthcare worker with PCR-confirmed SARS-CoV-2 infection or an uninfected control (not recorded which). The chain combines TRBV30 with TRBJ2-3; 7 bases are a match to TRBD2. CDR3 in DNA: TGTGCCCACATGGGGGGGGCAGATACGCAGTATTTT. Translating it yields CAHMGGADTQYF.